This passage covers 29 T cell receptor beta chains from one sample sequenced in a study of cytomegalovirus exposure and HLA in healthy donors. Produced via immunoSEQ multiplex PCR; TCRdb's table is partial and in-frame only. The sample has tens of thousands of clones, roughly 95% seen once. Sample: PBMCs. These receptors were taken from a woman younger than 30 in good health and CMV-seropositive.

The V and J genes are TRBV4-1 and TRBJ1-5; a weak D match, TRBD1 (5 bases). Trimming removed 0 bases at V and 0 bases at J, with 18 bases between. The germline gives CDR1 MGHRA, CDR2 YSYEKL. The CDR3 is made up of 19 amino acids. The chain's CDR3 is CASSQDTGHNANSNQPQHF. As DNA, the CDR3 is TGCGCCAGCAGCCAAGATACCGGACACAACGCAAATAGCAATCAGCCCCAGCATTTT.

Here the CDR3 DNA reads TGTGCCAGCAGCTCCCAGGTAAATCTAATGGGCGAGCAGTACTTC. Translated: CASSSQVNLMGEQYF. This chain joins TRBV5-5 and TRBJ2-7; D gene unclear. CDR1 is SGHKS, CDR2 YYEKEE, per germline (reference sequence). This CDR3 has 15 residues. Trimming cost V 3 bases and J 6 bases, with 19 bases left between them.

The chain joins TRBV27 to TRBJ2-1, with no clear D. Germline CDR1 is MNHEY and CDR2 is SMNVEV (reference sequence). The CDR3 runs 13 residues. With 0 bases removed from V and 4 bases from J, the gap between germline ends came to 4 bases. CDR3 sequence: CASSLSAYNEQFF. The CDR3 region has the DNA TGTGCCAGCAGTTTATCCGCGTACAATGAGCAGTTCTTC.

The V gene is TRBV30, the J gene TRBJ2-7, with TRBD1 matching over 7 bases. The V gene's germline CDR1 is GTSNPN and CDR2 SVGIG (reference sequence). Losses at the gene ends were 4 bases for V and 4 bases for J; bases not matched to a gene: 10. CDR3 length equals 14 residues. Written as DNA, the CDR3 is TGTGCCTGGAAGGGGGCCGGGACAGCTTACGAGCAGTACTTC. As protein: CAWKGAGTAYEQYF.

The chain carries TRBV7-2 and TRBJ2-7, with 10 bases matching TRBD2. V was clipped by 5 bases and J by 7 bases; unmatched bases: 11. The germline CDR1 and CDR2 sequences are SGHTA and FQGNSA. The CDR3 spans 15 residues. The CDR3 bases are TGTGCCAGCAGCCCGCGAGCGGGAGGGCCAAGAGAGCAGTACTTC. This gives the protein CASSPRAGGPREQYF.

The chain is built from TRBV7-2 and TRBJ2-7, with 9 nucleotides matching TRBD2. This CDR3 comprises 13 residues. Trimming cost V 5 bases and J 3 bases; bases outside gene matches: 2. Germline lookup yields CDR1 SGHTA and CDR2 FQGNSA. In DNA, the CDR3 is TGTGCCAGCAGCGGTAGCGGGAGCTACGAGCAGTACTTC. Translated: CASSGSGSYEQYF.

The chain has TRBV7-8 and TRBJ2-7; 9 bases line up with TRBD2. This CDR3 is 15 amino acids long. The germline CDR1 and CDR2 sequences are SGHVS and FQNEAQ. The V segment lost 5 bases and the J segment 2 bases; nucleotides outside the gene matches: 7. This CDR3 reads CASSPSSGTPYEQYF. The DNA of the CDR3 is TGTGCCAGCAGCCCCTCTAGCGGGACACCCTACGAGCAGTACTTC.

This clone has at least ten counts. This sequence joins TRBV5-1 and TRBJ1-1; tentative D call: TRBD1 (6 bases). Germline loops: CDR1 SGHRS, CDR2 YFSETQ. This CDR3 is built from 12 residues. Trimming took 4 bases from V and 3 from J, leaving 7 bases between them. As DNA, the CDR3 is TGCGCCAGCAGCACAGGGTACACTGAAGCTTTCTTT. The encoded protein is CASSTGYTEAFF.

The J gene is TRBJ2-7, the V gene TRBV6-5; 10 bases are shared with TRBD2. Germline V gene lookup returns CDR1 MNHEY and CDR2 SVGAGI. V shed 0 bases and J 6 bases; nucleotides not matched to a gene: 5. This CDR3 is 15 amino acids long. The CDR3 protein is CASSYSGLALSEQYF. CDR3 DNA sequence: TGTGCCAGCAGTTACTCGGGACTAGCGCTCAGCGAGCAGTACTTC.

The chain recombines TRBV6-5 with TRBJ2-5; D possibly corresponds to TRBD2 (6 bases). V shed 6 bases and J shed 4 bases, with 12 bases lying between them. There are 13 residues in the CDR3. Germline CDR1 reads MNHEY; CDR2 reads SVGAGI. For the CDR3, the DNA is TGTGCCAGCAGCCCGACTAGTGGAGAGACCCAGTACTTC. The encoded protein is CASSPTSGETQYF.

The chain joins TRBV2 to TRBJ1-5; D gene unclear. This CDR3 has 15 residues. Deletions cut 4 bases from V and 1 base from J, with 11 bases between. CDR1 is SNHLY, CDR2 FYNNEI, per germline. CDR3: CASSVEVGSNQPQHF. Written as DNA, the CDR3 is TGTGCCAGCAGTGTGGAGGTAGGGAGCAATCAGCCCCAGCATTTT.

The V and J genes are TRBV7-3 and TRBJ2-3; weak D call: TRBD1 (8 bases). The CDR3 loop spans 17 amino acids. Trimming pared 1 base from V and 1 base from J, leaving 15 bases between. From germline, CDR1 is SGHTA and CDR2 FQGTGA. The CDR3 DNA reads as TGTGCCAGCAGCTTAAATACAGGGGGGGTGGGCACAGATACGCAGTATTTT. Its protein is CASSLNTGGVGTDTQYF.

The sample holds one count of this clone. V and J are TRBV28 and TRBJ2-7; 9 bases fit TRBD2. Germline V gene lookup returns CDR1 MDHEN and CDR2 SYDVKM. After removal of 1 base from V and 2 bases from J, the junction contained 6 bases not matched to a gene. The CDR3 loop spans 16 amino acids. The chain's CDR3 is CASSLLASGIAYEQYF. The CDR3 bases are TGTGCCAGCAGTTTATTGGCTAGCGGGATCGCCTACGAGCAGTACTTC.

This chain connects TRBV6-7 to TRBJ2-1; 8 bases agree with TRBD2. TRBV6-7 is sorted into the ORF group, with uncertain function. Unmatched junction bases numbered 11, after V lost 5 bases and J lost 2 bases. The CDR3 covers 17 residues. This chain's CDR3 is CASSDNSGTMTYNEQFF. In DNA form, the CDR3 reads TGTGCCAGCAGTGATAATAGCGGGACTATGACCTACAATGAGCAGTTCTTC.

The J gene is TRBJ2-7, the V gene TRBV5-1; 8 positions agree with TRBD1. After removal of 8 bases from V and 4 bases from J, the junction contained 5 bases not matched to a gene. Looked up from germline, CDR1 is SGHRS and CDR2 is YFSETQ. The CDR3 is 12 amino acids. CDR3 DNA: TGCGCCAGTTCTACAGGGGGATACGAGCAGTACTTC. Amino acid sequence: CASSTGGYEQYF.

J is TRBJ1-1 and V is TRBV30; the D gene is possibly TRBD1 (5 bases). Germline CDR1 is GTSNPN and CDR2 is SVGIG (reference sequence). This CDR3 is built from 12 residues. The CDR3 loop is CASAGGSAEAFF. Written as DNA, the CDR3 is TGTGCTTCGGCCGGGGGGAGCGCTGAAGCTTTCTTT.

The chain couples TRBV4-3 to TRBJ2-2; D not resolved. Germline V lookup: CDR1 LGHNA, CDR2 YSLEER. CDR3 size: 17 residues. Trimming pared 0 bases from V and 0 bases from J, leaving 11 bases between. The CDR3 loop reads CASSQDRSRSNTGELFF. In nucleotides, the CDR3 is TGCGCCAGCAGCCAAGATAGATCACGCTCGAACACCGGGGAGCTGTTTTTT.

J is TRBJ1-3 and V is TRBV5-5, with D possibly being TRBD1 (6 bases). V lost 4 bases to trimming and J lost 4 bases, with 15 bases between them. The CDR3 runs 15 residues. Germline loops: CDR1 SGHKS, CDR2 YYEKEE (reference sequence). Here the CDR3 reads CASSITGLEGNTIYF. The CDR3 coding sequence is TGTGCCAGCAGCATTACAGGGCTTGAGGGAAACACCATATATTTT.

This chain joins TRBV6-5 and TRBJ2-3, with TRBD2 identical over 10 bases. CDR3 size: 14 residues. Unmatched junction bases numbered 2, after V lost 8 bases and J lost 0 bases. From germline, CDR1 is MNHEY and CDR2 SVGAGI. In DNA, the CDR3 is TGTGCCAGCCAGGGACTAGCGAGCACAGATACGCAGTATTTT. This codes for CASQGLASTDTQYF.

This CDR3 reads CASSFGRGTLKNIQYF. CDR3 bases: TGTGCCAGCAGTTTTGGGCGGGGGACTCTTAAAAACATTCAGTACTTC. The rearrangement links TRBV27 to TRBJ2-4; 7 bases align to TRBD2. The CDR3 runs 16 residues. Trimming took 3 bases from V and 4 from J; bases not matched to a gene: 9. CDR1 and CDR2 (germline): MNHEY, SMNVEV (reference sequence).

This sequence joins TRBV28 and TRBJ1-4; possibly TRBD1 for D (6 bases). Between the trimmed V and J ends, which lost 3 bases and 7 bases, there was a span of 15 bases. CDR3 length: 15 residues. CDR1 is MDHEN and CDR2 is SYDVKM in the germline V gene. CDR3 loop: CASSFLEGVREKLFF. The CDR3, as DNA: TGTGCCAGCAGTTTCCTAGAGGGGGTTCGTGAAAAACTGTTTTTT.

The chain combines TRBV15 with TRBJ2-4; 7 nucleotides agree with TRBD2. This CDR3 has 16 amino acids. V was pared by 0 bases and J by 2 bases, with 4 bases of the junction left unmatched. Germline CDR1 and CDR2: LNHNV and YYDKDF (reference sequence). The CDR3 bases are TGTGCCACCAGCAGAGACGCCGGGGGGTCCAAAAACATTCAGTACTTC. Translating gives CATSRDAGGSKNIQYF.

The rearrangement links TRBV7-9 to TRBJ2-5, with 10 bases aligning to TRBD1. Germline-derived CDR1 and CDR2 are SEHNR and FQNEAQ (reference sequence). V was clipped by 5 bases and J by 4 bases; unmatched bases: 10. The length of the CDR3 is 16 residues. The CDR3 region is CASSNRDRGFTETQYF. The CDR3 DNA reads TGTGCCAGCAGCAACCGGGACAGGGGCTTTACAGAGACCCAGTACTTC.

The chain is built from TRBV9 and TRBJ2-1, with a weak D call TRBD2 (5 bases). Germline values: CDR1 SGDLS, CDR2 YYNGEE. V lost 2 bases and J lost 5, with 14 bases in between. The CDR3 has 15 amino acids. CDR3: CASSVAPTRNNEQFF. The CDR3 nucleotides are TGTGCCAGCAGCGTTGCCCCAACTAGAAACAATGAGCAGTTCTTC.

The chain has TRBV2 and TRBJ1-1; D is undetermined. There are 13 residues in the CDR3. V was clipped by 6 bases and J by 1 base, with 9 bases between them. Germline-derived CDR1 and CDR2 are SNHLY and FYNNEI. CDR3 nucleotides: TGTGCCAGCAGACTGACGGGGAACACTGAAGCTTTCTTT. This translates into CASRLTGNTEAFF.

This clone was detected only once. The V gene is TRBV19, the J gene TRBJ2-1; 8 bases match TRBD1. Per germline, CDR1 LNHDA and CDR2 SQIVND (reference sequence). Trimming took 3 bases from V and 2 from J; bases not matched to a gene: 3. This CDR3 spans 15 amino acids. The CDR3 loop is CASSITGGTYNEQFF. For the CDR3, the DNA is TGTGCCAGTAGTATTACAGGGGGTACCTACAATGAGCAGTTCTTC.

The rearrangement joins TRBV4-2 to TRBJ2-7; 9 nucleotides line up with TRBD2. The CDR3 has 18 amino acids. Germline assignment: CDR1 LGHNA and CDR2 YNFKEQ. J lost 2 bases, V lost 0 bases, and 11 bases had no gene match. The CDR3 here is CASSQEVRGRLAAYEQYF. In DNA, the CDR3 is TGTGCCAGCAGCCAAGAGGTCAGGGGTAGACTAGCGGCCTACGAGCAGTACTTC.

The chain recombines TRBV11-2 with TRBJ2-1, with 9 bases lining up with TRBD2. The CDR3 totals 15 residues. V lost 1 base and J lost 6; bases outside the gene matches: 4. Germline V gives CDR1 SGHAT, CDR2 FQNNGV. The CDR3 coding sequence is TGTGCCAGCAGCTTAGGATCTAGCGGGACCAATGAGCAGTTCTTC. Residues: CASSLGSSGTNEQFF.

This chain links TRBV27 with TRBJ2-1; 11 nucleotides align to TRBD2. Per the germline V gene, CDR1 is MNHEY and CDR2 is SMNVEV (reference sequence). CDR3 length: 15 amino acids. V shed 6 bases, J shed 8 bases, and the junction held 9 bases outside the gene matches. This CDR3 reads CASSLTSGSSYEQFF. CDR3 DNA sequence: TGTGCCAGCAGCCTAACTAGCGGGAGTAGCTATGAGCAGTTCTTC.